This T cell receptor beta chain was recorded in a study of CD8 T cells in Susac syndrome. Reverse transcription of about 0.5 to 1 ug RNA used random hexamers. The CDR3 of TCR beta was amplified by immunoSEQ multiplex PCR across 54 Vbeta and 13 Jbeta. TCRdb itself ran the immunoSEQ multiplex PCR reads through MiXCR, one entry per CDR3 protein. The sample records roughly 140,000 distinct CDR3 sequences, 85% to 95% being singletons. This clonotype was found once. Germline is not matched at one junction end, which may reflect a read error. The CDR3 covers 14 residues. V usage is TRBV12-3 or TRBV12-4 and J usage is TRBJ2-1; TRBD1 is a possible D gene (6 bases). The clonotype comes from a human donor in good health. Sequenced input: CD8+ T cells from PBMCs. In DNA, the CDR3 is TGTGCCAGTTCAGGGGTTCCCGGCTACGATGAGCAGTTCTTC. Translated: CASSGVPGYDEQFF.